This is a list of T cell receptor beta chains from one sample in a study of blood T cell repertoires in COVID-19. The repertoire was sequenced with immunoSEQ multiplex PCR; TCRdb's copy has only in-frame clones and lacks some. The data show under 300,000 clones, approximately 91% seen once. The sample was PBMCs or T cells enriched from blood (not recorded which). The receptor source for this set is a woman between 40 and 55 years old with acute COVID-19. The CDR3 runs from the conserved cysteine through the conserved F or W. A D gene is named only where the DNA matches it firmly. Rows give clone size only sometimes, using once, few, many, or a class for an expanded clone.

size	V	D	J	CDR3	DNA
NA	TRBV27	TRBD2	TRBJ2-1	CASRNGGYNEQFF	TGTGCCAGCCGCAACGGGGGGTACAATGAGCAGTTCTTC
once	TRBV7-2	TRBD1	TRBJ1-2	CASSLGQGSYGYTF	TGTGCCAGCAGCTTGGGACAGGGTAGCTATGGCTACACCTTC
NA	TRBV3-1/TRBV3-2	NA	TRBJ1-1	CASSHAHTGNTEAFF	TGTGCCAGCAGCCACGCACACACAGGGAACACTGAAGCTTTCTTT
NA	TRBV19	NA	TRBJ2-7	CASSIVGGRRWDEQYF	TGTGCCAGTAGTATAGTCGGAGGGCGACGGTGGGACGAGCAGTACTTC
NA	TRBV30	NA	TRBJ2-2	CAWSVLAGTGELFF	TGTGCCTGGAGTGTACTGGCAGGCACCGGGGAGCTGTTTTTT
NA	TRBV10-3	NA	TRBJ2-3	CAISDKAGGTDTQYF	TGTGCCATCAGTGACAAGGCAGGCGGGACAGATACGCAGTATTTT
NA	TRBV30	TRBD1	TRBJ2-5	CAWSVLRQGKETQYF	TGTGCCTGGAGTGTACTGAGACAGGGAAAAGAGACCCAGTACTTC
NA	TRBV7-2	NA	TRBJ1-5	CASSPGVSNQPQHF	TGTGCCAGCAGTCCCGGTGTATCCAATCAGCCCCAGCATTTT
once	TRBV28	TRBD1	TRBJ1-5	CASVTGDFSNQPQHF	TGTGCCAGCGTTACAGGGGACTTTAGCAATCAGCCCCAGCATTTT
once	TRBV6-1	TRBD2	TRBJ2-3	CASSELAGNKFTDTQYF	TGTGCCAGCAGTGAATTAGCGGGCAATAAATTCACAGATACGCAGTATTTT
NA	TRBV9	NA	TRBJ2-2	CASSVDVQANTGELFF	TGTGCCAGCAGCGTGGATGTGCAGGCGAACACCGGGGAGCTGTTTTTT
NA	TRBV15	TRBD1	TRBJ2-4	CATSRELDRSKNIQYF	TGTGCCACCAGCAGAGAATTGGACAGGTCAAAAAACATTCAGTACTTC
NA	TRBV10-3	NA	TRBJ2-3	CAISGLGPGSTDTQYF	TGTGCCATCAGCGGTTTGGGGCCCGGTAGCACAGATACGCAGTATTTT
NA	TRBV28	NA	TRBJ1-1	CASRPRALNTEAFF	TGTGCCAGCAGACCCAGGGCTTTGAACACTGAAGCTTTCTTT
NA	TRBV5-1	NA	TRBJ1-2	CASSLEGRRGYTF	TGCGCCAGCAGCTTGGAAGGGAGACGGGGCTACACCTTC
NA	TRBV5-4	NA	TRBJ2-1	CASSLRSNEQFF	TGTGCCAGCAGCTTGCGGTCGAATGAGCAGTTCTTC
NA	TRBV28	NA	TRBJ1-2	CASVANYGYTF	TGTGCCAGCGTCGCTAACTATGGCTACACCTTC
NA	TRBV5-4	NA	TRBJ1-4	CASSSQDTNEKLFF	TGTGCCAGCAGCTCACAGGACACTAATGAAAAACTGTTTTTT
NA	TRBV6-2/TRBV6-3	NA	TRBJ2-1	CASSYSSGGYNEQFF	TGTGCCAGCAGTTACAGCAGCGGAGGTTACAATGAGCAGTTCTTC
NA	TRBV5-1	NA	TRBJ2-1	CASNRGTAYNEQFF	TGCGCCAGCAATAGGGGGACGGCATACAATGAGCAGTTCTTC
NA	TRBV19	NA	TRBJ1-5	CASSTRGTNQPQHF	TGTGCCAGTAGTACTAGGGGGACCAATCAGCCCCAGCATTTT
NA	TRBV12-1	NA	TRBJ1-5	CASSFEVRGHNQPQHF	TGTGCCAGCAGCTTTGAAGTTAGGGGGCATAATCAGCCCCAGCATTTT
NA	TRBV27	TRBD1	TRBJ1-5	CASRKTGNQPQHF	TGTGCCAGCAGAAAGACAGGGAATCAGCCCCAGCATTTT
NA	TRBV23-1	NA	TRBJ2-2	CASSHALCQGHRGAVF	TGCGCCAGCAGTCACGCGTTATGTCAGGGGCACCGGGGAGCTGTTTTT
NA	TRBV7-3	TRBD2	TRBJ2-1	CASSLGGSGYNEQFF	TGTGCCAGCAGCTTAGGCGGGAGCGGATACAATGAGCAGTTCTTC
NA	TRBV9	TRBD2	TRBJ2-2	CASSTLAGSTGELFF	TGTGCCAGCAGCACACTAGCGGGCAGCACCGGGGAGCTGTTTTTT
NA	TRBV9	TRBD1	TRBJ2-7	CASSVGQGAHEQYF	TGTGCCAGCAGCGTAGGCCAGGGGGCTCACGAGCAGTACTTC
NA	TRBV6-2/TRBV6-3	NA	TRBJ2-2	CASSYDFLTGELFF	TGTGCCAGCAGTTATGACTTTCTTACCGGGGAGCTGTTTTTT
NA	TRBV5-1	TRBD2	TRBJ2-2	CASLAGANTGELFF	TGCGCCAGCTTAGCGGGGGCAAACACCGGGGAGCTGTTTTTT
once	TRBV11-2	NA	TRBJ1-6	CASSPTGHGRVIPALHF	TGTGCCAGCAGCCCAACCGGTCACGGCCGGGTCATTCCGGCCCTCCACTTT
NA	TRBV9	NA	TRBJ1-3	CASSETEGSGNTIYF	TGTGCCAGCAGCGAAACGGAGGGCTCTGGAAACACCATATATTTT
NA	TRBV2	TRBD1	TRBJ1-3	CASRRDRGNTIYF	TGTGCCAGCAGGAGGGACAGGGGAAACACCATATATTTT
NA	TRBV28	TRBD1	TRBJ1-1	CASKSLQGARSTEAFF	TGTGCCAGCAAAAGCCTACAGGGGGCAAGGAGCACTGAAGCTTTCTTT